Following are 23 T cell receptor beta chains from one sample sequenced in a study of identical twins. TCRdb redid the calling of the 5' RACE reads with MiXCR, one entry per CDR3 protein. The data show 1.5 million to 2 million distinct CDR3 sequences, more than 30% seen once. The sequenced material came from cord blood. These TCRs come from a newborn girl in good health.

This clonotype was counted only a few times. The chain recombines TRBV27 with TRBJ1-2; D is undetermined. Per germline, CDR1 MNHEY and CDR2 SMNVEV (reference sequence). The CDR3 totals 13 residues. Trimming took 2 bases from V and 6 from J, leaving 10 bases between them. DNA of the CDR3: TGTGCCAGCAGTTTAGACACGAGAGATGGCTACACCTTC. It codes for CASSLDTRDGYTF.

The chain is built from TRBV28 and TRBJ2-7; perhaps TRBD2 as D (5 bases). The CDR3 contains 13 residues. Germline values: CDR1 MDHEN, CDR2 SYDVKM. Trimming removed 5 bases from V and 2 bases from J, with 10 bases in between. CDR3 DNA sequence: TGTGCCAGCAGTCGTCCAGCGGCCTACGAGCAGTACTTC. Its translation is CASSRPAAYEQYF.

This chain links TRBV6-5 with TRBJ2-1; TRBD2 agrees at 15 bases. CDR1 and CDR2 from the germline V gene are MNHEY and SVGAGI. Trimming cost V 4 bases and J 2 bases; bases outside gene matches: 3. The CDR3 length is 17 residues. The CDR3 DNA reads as TGTGCCAGCAGTTGGGGGACTAGCGGGGGGCCCTACAATGAGCAGTTCTTC. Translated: CASSWGTSGGPYNEQFF.

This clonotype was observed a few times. Here the CDR3 DNA reads TGTGCCTGGAGTGCCCGACACCGCATGAACACTGAAGCTTTCTTT. The encoded protein is CAWSARHRMNTEAFF. This sequence joins TRBV30 and TRBJ1-1; no definite D call. V was pared by 1 base and J by 0 bases, with 12 bases between. This CDR3 has 15 residues. Looked up from germline, CDR1 is GTSNPN and CDR2 is SVGIG (reference sequence).

This CDR3 reads CASSVAPSDTQYF. Here the CDR3 DNA reads TGTGCCAGCAGCGTAGCCCCCTCGGATACGCAGTATTTT. This chain connects TRBV9 to TRBJ2-3; no reliable D call. The CDR3 has 13 amino acids. CDR1 is SGDLS and CDR2 is YYNGEE in the germline V gene. V dropped 0 bases and J dropped 6 bases, with 8 bases sitting between them.

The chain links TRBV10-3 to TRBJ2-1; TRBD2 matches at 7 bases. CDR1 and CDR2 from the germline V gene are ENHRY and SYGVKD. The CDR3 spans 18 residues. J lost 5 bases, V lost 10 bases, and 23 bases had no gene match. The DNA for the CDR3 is TGTGCCACCTTAAAAGCTCCGGGACCTAGCGGAGTGAACAATGAGCAGTTCTTC. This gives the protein CATLKAPGPSGVNNEQFF.

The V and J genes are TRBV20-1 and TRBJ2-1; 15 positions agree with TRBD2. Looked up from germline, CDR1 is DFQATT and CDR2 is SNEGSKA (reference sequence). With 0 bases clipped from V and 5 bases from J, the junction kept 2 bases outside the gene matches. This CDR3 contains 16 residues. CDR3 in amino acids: CSAREGLAGGDNEQFF. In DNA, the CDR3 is TGCAGTGCTAGAGAAGGACTAGCGGGAGGGGACAATGAGCAGTTCTTC.

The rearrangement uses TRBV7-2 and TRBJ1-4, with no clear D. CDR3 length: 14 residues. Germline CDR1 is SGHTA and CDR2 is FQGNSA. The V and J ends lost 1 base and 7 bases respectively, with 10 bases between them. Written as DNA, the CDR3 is TGTGCCAGCAGCTTAGAGGTCGGGGTTGAAAAACTGTTTTTT. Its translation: CASSLEVGVEKLFF.

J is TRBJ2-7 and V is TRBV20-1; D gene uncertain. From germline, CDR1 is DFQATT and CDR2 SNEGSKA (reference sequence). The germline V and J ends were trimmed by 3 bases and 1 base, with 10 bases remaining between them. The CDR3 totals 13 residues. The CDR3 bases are TGCAGTGCTAGTTCCCCCGATTCCTACGAGCAGTACTTC. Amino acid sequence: CSASSPDSYEQYF.

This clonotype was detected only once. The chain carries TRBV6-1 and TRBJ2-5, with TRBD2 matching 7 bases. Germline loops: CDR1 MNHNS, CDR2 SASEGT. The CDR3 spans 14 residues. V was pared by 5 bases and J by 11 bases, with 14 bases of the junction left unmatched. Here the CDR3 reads CASSRTRRESEQYF. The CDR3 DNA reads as TGTGCCAGCAGTAGGACAAGGCGGGAGAGTGAGCAGTACTTC.

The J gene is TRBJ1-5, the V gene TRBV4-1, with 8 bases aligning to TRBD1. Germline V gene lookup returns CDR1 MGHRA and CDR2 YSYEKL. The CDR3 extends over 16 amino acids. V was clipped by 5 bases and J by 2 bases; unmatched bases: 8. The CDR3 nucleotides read TGCGCCAGCAGCTGGACAGGGAAGGTGGGCAATCAGCCCCAGCATTTT. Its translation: CASSWTGKVGNQPQHF.

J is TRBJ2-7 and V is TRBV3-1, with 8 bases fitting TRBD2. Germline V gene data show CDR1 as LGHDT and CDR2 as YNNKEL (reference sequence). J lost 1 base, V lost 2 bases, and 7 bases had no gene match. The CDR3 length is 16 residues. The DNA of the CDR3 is TGTGCCAGCAGCCAACGGCGGGGGGTTATGTCCTACGAGCAGTACTTC. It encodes CASSQRRGVMSYEQYF.

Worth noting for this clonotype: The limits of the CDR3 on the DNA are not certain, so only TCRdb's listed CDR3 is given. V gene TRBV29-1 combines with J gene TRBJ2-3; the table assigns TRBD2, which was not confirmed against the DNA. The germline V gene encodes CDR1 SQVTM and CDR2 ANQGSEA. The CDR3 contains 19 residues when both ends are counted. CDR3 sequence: CSVDVGGYTFGSGRDTQYF.

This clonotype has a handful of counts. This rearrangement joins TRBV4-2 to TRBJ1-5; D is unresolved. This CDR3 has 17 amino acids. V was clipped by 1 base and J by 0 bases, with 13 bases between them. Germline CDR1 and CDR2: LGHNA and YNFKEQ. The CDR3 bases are TGTGCCAGCAGCCAAGTACTATTAAGGTATAGCAATCAGCCCCAGCATTTT. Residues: CASSQVLLRYSNQPQHF.

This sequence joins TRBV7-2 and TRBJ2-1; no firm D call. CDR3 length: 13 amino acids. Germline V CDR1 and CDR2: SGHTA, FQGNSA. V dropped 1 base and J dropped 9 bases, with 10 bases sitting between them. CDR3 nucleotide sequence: TGTGCCAGCAGCTTAGTCGGGTATGGTGAGCAGTTCTTC. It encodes CASSLVGYGEQFF.

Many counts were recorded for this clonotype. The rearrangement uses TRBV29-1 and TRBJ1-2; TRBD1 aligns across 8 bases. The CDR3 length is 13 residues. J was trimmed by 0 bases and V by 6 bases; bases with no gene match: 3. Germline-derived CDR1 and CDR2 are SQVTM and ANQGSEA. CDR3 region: CSVVQGANYGYTF. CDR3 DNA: TGCAGCGTCGTACAGGGGGCTAACTATGGCTACACCTTC. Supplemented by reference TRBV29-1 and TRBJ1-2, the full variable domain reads SAVISQKPSRDICQRGTSLTIQCQVDSQVTMMFWYRQQPGQSLTLIATANQGSEATYESGFVIDKFPISRPNLTFSTLTVSNMSPEDSSIYLCSVVQGANYGYTFGSGTRLTVV.

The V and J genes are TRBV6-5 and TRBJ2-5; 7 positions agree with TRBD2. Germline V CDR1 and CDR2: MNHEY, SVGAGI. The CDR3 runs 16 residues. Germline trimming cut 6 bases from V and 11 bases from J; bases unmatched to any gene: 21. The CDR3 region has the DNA TGTGCCAGCAGGGACCCAAAGCGGGAATTAGCCAATGAGCAGTACTTC. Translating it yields CASRDPKRELANEQYF.

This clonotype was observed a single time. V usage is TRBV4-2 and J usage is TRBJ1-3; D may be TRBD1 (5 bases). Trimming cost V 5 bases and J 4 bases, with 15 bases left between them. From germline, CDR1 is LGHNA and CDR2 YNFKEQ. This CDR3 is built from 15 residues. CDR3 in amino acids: CASSGARGPGNTIYF. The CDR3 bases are TGTGCCAGCAGCGGGGCCCGGGGCCCCGGAAACACCATATATTTT.

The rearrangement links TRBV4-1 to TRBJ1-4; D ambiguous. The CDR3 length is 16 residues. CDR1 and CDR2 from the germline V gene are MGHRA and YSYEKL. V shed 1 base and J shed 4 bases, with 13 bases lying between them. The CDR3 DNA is TGCGCCAGCAGCCAAGTTCAGTTCAGTTATAATGAAAAACTGTTTTTT. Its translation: CASSQVQFSYNEKLFF.

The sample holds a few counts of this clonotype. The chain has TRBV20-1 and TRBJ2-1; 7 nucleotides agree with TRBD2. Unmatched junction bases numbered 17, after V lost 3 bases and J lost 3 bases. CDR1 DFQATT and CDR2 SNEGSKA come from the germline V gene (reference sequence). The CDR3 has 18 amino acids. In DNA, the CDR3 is TGCAGTGCTAGGTTGACCTTTGGGGGAGGGCAACTCTACAATGAGCAGTTCTTC. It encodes CSARLTFGGGQLYNEQFF.

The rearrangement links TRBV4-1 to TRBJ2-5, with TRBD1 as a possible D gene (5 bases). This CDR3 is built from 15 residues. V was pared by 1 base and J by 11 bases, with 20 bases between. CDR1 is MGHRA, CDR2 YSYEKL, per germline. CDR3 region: CASSQVPLTGDEQYF. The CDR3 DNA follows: TGCGCCAGCAGCCAAGTACCCCTTACAGGTGATGAGCAGTACTTC.

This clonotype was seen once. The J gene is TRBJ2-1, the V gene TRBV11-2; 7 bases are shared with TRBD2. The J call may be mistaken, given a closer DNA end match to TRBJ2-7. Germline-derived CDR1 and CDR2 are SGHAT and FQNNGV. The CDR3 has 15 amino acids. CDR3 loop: CASSLETSAHNEQYF. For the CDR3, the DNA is TGTGCCAGCAGCTTAGAAACTAGCGCCCACAATGAGCAGTACTTC.

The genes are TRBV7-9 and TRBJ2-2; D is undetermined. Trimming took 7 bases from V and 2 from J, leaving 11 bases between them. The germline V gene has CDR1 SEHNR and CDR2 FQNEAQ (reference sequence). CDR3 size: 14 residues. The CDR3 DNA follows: TGTGCCAGCACCAATTGGCGTAACACCGGGGAGCTGTTTTTT. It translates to CASTNWRNTGELFF. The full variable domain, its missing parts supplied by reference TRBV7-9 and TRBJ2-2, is DTGVSQNPRHKITKRGQNVTFRCDPISEHNRLYWYRQTLGQGPEFLTYFQNEAQLEKSRLLSDRFSAERPKGSFSTLEIQRTEQGDSAMYLCASTNWRNTGELFFGEGSRLTVL.